The sequence of this T cell receptor beta chain was determined in a study of cytomegalovirus exposure and HLA in healthy donors (dated by TCRdb to the late 2010s). A note on the overall study: An earlier analysis of approximately 550 of the donors reported about 290 Gb of sequence data and 100 million to 130 million unique TCR beta sequences from about 200 million T cells. The study was designed to test whether signatures of past pathogen exposure could be identified by cataloging public T cell receptors. The number of typed donors differed by locus: roughly 629-630 for A, B, C, DRB1 and DQB1; some 500 for DQA1; 600 to 610 for DPA1; and around 490 for DPB1. Both class I and class II loci were covered by HLA typing, at four-digit resolution. In addition to the first cohort of roughly 670 subjects, a separate validation cohort of some 120 different subjects was used. A handful of DR-DQ haplotypes were handled as single units for association and clustering because linkage in the cohort was strong. Roughly 300 gigabases of sequencing data and 91 million or so unique TCR sequences made up an early release that covered fewer than 650 HLA-typed donors. Every discovery cohort repertoire had been produced on one sequencing platform. To predict cytomegalovirus infection status, the study combined high-throughput TCR immunosequencing, statistical association of individual TCRs with disease status, and machine learning. Among around 400 genotyped donors of the cohort, an average of approximately 200,000 unique TCR beta nucleotide sequences was sequenced per donor, of which 15% to 20% were non-productive. To study patterns of TCR occurrence, a later analysis re-analyzed previously published TCR beta repertoires from 500 to 850 donors and added high-resolution HLA genotyping. The study profiled the T cell repertoires of under 850 subjects by immunosequencing and related them to cytomegalovirus serostatus. Donor age, sex, ethnicity and CMV serostatus were compiled together with the repertoire data. In a later genetic analysis, genome-wide SNP genotypes for about three fifths of the roughly 670 donors were used, and that subset was treated as a discovery cohort. To decide whether each TCR beta V gene segment behaved as functional or pseudogenic, an earlier analysis of fewer than 750 of the donors relied on high-throughput TCR beta sequencing. Rather than drawing on any new phenotypic data, the later analysis identified candidate immune exposures from TCR beta sequences and the way those sequences occurred across donors. Of the approximately 400 genotyped donors, approximately 83% fell in the genetic ancestry cluster associated with self-reported Caucasian donors.

Overall results and qualifications from the work: In a later analysis, the rate of TCR association differed among HLA loci, with DRB1 alleles having the most associated TCRs and HLA-C alleles having the fewest. The 87-base-pair reads could not distinguish some IMGT-functional V segments, including TRBV6-2 and TRBV6-3, so those segments were excluded. A later analysis found that HLA-associated TCR beta chains were more clonally expanded and had lower generation probabilities than equally common non-associated chains. In a later analysis, most CMV-associated TCR beta chains were found to appear HLA-restricted, with HLA associations seemingly driven largely by CMV exposure. Over 15 rarely observed V segments, including chromosome 9 orphons, were excluded from the earlier analysis of approximately 600 of the donors because counts were too low. Cytomegalovirus status was reported to be diagnosed by the classifier with high specificity and sensitivity in both the original and validation cohorts. Specific HLA alleles were associated with 15,000 to 20,000 TCR beta sequences at a false discovery rate of 0.05 in a later analysis. In a later analysis, several top co-occurrence clusters were reported to appear linked to parvovirus B19, influenza, CMV and Epstein-Barr virus. In an earlier analysis of 587 of the donors, most TCR beta V segments were observed in productive rearrangements about 90% or about 30% of the time, broadly matching IMGT annotations. This cohort had only TCR beta chains sequenced, and the lack of alpha or paired-chain data limited which features could be detected. Linkage disequilibrium might explain the correlated functional status among segregating V segments, but an unknown experimental factor could not be excluded. A further reported finding was that TCR beta sequences accurately predicted the HLA-A and HLA-B alleles for most subjects in the first cohort. A group of highly shared sequence variants was considered likely to be a technical artifact of the sequencing pipeline. A total of fewer than 200 TCR beta chains were listed by the study as associated with cytomegalovirus. When HLA alleles, especially DR and DQ, strongly co-occurred, attributing TCR associations to individual alleles was difficult. A later genetic analysis associated a missense DCLRE1C variant with V-gene and J-gene trimming of TCR beta chains, and an independent cohort replicated the association. It was suggested by the authors that the approach could potentially be generalized to other disease states and immunological phenotypes. Because some donors lacked HLA typing at each locus, the association tests relied only on the typed subset. In a later genetic analysis, fewer N-insertions in productive TCRs were reported among donors in an Asian-associated ancestry cluster than the 666-donor mean. CMV serostatus was the only immune exposure information available for the cohort. In vitro tests confirmed that a few of the cytomegalovirus-associated TCR beta chains recognize cytomegalovirus antigens. Presence/absence analyses assumed roughly uniform sequencing depth across donors, an assumption that may not hold. Across donors, most TCR sequences were observed very rarely, whereas some public TCRs were present in many individuals.

The cohort comprised under 700 healthy bone marrow donors. At the time of sampling, every cohort member was nominally healthy, though immune exposures that went unrecorded were likely present. The donor was CMV seropositive and was included in the group of 300 or so seropositive cohort members. A peripheral blood sample was provided by each donor, and peripheral blood mononuclear cells were used for TCR beta sequencing. The Qiagen DNeasy Blood Extraction Kit was used to extract genomic DNA from the blood cell samples. Receptor libraries were prepared by the immunoSEQ multiplex PCR assay. For the multiplex PCR, a mixture combining 60 forward primers for TCR Vbeta segments and 13 reverse primers for TCR Jbeta segments was used. A multiplex PCR assay on genomic DNA amplified the CDR3 region of rearranged TCR beta genes. The Illumina HiSeq System was used to sequence the amplified TCR beta libraries as 87-base-pair reads. As for the authors' bioinformatics: A later analysis tallied 75 million to 95 million unique TCR beta chains across the 650 to 750 repertoires, and some 12 million of those chains were shared by two or more donors. A nearest-neighbor algorithm error-corrected the raw reads and collapsed the reads into unique sequences, merging closely related sequences to remove PCR and sequencing errors. To assign V, D and J gene segments, CDR3 sequences were aligned to IMGT reference sequences. For a sequence to be retained, at least a six-nucleotide match to both a V gene segment and a J gene segment was required. A rearrangement counted as productive if the CDR3 had no stop codons and remained in frame with V and J, and every other rearrangement counted as non-productive. CDR3 was defined by IMGT convention, running from the second conserved V-encoded cysteine to the conserved J-encoded phenylalanine. The earlier analysis of roughly 590 of the donors excluded any sequence lacking an unambiguous match to a single V gene segment. An earlier analysis of about 590 of the donors classified V segments as functional when productive rearrangements were above 56.7% and as segregating when the standard deviation between donors was above 5%. A statistical classification framework was built to diagnose cytomegalovirus status from the catalog of TCR beta chain sequences. In a later analysis, V and J genes were assigned by comparing TCR nucleotide sequences against IMGT/GENE-DB human TR gene sequences. A later analysis assigned CDR3 sequences and most-parsimonious VDJ recombination scenarios with the TCRdist pipeline. A later analysis defined each TCR beta chain by its CDR3 amino acid sequence plus V-gene family, and excluded reads lacking a unique V-gene family. In a later analysis, a few hundred highly shared, low-generation-probability nucleotide sequences were removed to address suspected cross-contamination and a sequencing artifact. In a later analysis, a clonal expansion index was calculated for each public chain from normalized within-repertoire ranks of inferred template counts. Generation probabilities in a later analysis came from a VDJ recombination model fitted to out-of-frame rearrangements, and those results were checked against IGoR. A later analysis scored TCR-TCR, TCR-HLA and TCR-CMV co-occurrence with hypergeometric tests, applying a repertoire-size bias correction to TCR pairs. False discovery rates were estimated in a later analysis by permuting HLA or CMV assignments 20 times. A later analysis grouped co-occurring TCRs with DBSCAN, adding TCRdist sequence similarity when clustering within HLA-allele-positive subsets. For co-occurrence clustering, repertoires with fewer than 30,000 or more than 120,000 public chains were excluded, along with roughly 5 repertoires with anomalous nucleotide sharing. TCRdb re-hosts the immuneACCESS table, in-frame sequences only. Its copies lack some clones; in the studies checked, an unresolved V gene accounts for under half of them, and the cause for the rest is not known. The V and J calls and clone size were taken over from that table, and D and trimming were inferred from the DNA. The sample data list around 100,000 clones, and around 85% of these were observed just once. Under 5.5% of the sample rests with the top ten.

With regard to this clone: Which antigen it targets is not known. Per-base quality was not reported, and no clone a single base away is much larger than it.

The CDR3, from cysteine to phenylalanine, totals 13 residues. Here the CDR3 DNA is all that survives: 39 bases in frame from base 1. In the germline V gene, CDR1 corresponds to SGHTA and CDR2 to FQGTGA. The junction shows trimming of 5 bases on V and 6 bases on J, plus 13 bases between the germline ends. This chain is built from TRBV7-3 and TRBJ1-2; a tentative D match to TRBD1 spans 5 bases. This receptor was obtained from a man in his forties or fifties in good health and CMV-seropositive. Material for sequencing was PBMCs. The nucleotide sequence reads TGTGCCAGCAGCCCGACGGGGGAACATGGCTACACCTTC. This gives the protein CASSPTGEHGYTF.